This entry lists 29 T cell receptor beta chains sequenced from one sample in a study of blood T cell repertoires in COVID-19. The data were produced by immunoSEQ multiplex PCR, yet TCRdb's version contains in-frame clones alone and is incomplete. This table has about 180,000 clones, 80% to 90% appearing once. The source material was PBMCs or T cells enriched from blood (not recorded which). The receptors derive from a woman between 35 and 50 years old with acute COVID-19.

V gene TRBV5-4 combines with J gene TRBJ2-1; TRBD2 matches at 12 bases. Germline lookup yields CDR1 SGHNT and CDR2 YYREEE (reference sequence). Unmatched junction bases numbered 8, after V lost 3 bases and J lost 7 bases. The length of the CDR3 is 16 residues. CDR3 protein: CASSSATSGRRNEQFF. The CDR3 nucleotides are TGTGCCAGCAGCTCCGCGACTAGCGGGAGAAGGAATGAGCAGTTCTTC.

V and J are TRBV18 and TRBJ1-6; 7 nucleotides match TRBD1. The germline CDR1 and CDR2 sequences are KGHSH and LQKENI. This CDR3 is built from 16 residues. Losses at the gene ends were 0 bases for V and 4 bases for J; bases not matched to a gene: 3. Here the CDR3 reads CASSPPGTAYNSPLHF. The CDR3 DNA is TGTGCCAGCTCACCACCGGGGACAGCTTATAATTCACCCCTCCACTTT.

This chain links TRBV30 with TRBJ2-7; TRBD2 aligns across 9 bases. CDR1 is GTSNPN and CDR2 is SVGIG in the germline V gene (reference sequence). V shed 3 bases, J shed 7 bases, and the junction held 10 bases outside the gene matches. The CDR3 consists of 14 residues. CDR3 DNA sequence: TGTGCCTGGAGGGCTAAGCGGGAGGAAGGAGAGCAGTACTTC. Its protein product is CAWRAKREEGEQYF.

In DNA form, the CDR3 reads TGTGCCAGTAGTACCAGGACTCTAACCAGCACAGATACGCAGTATTTT. Amino acid sequence: CASSTRTLTSTDTQYF. This chain connects TRBV19 to TRBJ2-3; D possibly corresponds to TRBD2 (5 bases). The V and J ends lost 4 bases and 0 bases respectively, with 14 bases between them. This CDR3 is built from 16 residues. Germline loops: CDR1 LNHDA, CDR2 SQIVND (reference sequence).

The CDR3 spells CASSRDLAGGDEQYF. The CDR3 region has the DNA TGTGCCAGCAGCCGAGACCTAGCGGGAGGGGACGAGCAGTACTTC. The chain carries TRBV7-9 and TRBJ2-7; 12 bases line up with TRBD2. The CDR3 has 15 residues. CDR1 and CDR2 (germline): SEHNR, FQNEAQ (reference sequence). V was pared by 5 bases and J by 5 bases, with 7 bases of the junction left unmatched. The full variable domain, in which reference TRBV7-9 and TRBJ2-7 provide the parts outside the CDR3, is DTGVSQNPRHKITKRGQNVTFRCDPISEHNRLYWYRQTLGQGPEFLTYFQNEAQLEKSRLLSDRFSAERPKGSFSTLEIQRTEQGDSAMYLCASSRDLAGGDEQYFGPGTRLTVT.

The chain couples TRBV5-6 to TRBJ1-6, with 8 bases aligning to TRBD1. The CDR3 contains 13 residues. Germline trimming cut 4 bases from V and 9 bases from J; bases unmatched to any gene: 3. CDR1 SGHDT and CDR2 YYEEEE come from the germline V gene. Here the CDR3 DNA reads TGTGCCAGCAGCGCGGACAGGGCTTCACCCCTCCACTTT. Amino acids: CASSADRASPLHF. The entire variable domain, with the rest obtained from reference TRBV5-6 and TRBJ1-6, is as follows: DAGVTQSPTHLIKTRGQQVTLRCSPKSGHDTVSWYQQALGQGPQFIFQYYEEEERQRGNFPDRFSGHQFPNYSSELNVNALLLGDSALYLCASSADRASPLHFGNGTRLTVT.

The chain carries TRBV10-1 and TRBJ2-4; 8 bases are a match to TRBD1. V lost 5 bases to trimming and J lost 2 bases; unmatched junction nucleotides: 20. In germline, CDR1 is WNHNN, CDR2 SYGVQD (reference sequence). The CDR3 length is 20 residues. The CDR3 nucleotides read TGCGCCAGCAGTTTGGACAGGGAAAAGGTATCCTACATAACCAAAAACATTCAGTACTTC. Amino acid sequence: CASSLDREKVSYITKNIQYF.

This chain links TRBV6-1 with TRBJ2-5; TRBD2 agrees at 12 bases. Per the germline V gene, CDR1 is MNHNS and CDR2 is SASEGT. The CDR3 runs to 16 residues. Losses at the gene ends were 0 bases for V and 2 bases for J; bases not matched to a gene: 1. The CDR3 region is CASSEALAGGQETQYF. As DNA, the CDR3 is TGTGCCAGCAGTGAAGCGCTAGCGGGGGGGCAAGAGACCCAGTACTTC.

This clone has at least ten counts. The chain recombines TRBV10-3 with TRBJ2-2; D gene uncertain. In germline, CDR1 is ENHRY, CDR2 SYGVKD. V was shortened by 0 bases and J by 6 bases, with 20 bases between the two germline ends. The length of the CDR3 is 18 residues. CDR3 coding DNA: TGTGCCATCAGTGAGTCGACCCCCGACACCTTAGGCCCCGGGGAGCTGTTTTTT. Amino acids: CAISESTPDTLGPGELFF.

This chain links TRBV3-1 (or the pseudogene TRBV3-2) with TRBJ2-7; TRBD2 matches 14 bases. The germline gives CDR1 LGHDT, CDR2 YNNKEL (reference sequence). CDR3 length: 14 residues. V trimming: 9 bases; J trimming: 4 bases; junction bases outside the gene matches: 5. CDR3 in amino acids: CASRGTSGSYEQYF. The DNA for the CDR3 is TGTGCCAGTCGGGGGACTAGCGGGAGTTACGAGCAGTACTTC.

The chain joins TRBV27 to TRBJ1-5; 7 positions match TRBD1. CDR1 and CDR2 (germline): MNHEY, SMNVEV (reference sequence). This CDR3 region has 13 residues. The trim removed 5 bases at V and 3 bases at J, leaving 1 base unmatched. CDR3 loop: CASSGTVNQPQHF. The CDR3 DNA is TGTGCCAGCAGTGGGACAGTCAATCAGCCCCAGCATTTT.

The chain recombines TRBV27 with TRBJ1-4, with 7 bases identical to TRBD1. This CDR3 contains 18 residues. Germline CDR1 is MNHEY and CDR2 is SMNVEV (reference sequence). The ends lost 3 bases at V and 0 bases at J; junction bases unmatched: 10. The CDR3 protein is CASSLTGNLPTTNEKLFF. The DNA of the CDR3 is TGTGCCAGCAGTTTGACAGGGAACCTTCCTACAACTAATGAAAAACTGTTTTTT.

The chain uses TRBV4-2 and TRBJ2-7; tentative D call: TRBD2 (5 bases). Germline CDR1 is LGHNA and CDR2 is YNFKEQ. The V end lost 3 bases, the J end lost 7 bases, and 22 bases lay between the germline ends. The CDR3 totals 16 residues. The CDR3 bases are TGTGCCAGCAGCCACAGCCCTCGGGGATCGATTTTTGAGCAGTACTTC. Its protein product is CASSHSPRGSIFEQYF.

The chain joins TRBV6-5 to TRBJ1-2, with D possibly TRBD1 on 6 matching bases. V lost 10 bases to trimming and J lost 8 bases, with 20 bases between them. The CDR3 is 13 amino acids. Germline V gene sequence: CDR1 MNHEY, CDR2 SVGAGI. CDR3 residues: CATHWGGALGYTF. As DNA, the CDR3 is TGTGCCACTCATTGGGGGGGGGCCTTAGGCTACACCTTC.

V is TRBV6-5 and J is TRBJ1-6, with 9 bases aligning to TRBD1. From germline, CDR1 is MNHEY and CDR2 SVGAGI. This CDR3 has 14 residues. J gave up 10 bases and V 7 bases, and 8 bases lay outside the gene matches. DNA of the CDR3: TGTGCCAGCACCCAAGGGACAGGGTTCTCACCCCTCCACTTT. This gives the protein CASTQGTGFSPLHF.

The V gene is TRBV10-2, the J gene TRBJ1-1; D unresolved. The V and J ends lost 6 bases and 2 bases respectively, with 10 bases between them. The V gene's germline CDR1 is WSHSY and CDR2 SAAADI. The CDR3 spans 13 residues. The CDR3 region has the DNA TGCGCCAGCAGCAACAGAGATAACACTGAAGCTTTCTTT. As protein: CASSNRDNTEAFF.

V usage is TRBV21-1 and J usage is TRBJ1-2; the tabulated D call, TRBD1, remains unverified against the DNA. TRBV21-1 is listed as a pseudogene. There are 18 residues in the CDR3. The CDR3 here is CASSKGVFGGGFGYGYTF. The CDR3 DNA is TGTGCCAGCAGCAAAGGGGTCTTTGGAGGGGGCTTCGGCTATGGCTACACCTTC.

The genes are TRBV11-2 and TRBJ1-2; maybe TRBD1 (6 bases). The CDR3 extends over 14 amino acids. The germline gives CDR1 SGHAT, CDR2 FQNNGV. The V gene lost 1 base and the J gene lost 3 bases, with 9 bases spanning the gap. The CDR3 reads CASSLGGQDYGYTF. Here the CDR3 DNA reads TGTGCCAGCAGCTTAGGGGGGCAGGACTATGGCTACACCTTC.

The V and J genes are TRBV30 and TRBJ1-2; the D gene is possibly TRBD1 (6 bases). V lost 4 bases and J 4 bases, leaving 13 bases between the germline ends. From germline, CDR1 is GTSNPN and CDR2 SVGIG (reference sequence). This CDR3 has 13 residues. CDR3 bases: TGTGCCTGGACAGGGGTAGGATTCTATGGCTACACCTTC. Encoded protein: CAWTGVGFYGYTF.

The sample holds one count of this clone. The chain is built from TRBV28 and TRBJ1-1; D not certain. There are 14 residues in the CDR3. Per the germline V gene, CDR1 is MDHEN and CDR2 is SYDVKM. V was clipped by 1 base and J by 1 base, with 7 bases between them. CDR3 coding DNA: TGTGCCAGCAGTTTATCGGGTCAGAACACTGAAGCTTTCTTT. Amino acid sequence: CASSLSGQNTEAFF.

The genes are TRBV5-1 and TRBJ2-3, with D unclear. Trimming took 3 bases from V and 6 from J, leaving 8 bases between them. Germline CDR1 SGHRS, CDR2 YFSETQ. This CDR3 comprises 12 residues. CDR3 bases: TGCGCCAGCAGCTCAACGCGGGATACGCAGTATTTT. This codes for CASSSTRDTQYF.

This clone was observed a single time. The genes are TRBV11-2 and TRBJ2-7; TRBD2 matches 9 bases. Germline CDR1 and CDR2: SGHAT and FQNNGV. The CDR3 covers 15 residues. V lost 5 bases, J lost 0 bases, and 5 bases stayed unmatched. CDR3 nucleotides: TGTGCCAGCAGCCGCCTAGCGGGGATCTCCTACGAGCAGTACTTC. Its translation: CASSRLAGISYEQYF. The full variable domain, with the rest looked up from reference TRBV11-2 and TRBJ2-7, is EAGVAQSPRYKIIEKRQSVAFWCNPISGHATLYWYQQILGQGPKLLIQFQNNGVVDDSQLPKDRFSAERLKGVDSTLKIQPAKLEDSAVYLCASSRLAGISYEQYFGPGTRLTVT.

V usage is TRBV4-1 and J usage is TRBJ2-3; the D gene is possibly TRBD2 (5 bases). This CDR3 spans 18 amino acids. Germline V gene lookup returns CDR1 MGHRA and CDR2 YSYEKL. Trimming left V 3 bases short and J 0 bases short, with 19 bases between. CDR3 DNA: TGCGCCAGCAGCCATTTTGGCAGCGGCTCTACTAGCACAGATACGCAGTATTTT. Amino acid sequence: CASSHFGSGSTSTDTQYF.

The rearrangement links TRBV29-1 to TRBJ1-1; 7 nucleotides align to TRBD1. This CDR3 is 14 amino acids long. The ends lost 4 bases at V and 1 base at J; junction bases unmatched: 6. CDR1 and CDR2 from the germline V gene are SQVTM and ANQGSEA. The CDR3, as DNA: TGCAGCGTTGGCAGGGGGAACGGGAACACTGAAGCTTTCTTT. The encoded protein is CSVGRGNGNTEAFF.

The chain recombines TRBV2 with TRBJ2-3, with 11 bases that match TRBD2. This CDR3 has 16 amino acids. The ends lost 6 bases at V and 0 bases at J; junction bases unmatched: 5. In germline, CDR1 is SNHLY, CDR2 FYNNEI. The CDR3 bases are TGTGCCAGCAGATCAGTAGCGGGAGGGAGCACAGATACGCAGTATTTT. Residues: CASRSVAGGSTDTQYF.

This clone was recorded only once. CDR3 DNA sequence: TGCGCCAGCAGCCCGGGACTAGCGGGAGCAGGCGGGGAGCTGTTTTTT. Encoded protein: CASSPGLAGAGGELFF. The chain couples TRBV4-3 to TRBJ2-2; 14 bases align to TRBD2. This CDR3 comprises 16 residues. Germline CDR1 reads LGHNA; CDR2 reads YSLEER. The V gene end was trimmed by 4 bases and the J gene end by 7 bases; junction bases not matched to a gene: 5.

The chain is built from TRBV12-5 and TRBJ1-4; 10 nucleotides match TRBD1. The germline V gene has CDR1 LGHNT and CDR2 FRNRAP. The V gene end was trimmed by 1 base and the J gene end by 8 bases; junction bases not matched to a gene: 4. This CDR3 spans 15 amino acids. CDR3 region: CASGLGDRGGEKLFF. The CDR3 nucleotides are TGTGCTAGTGGTTTGGGGGACAGGGGAGGAGAAAAACTGTTTTTT.

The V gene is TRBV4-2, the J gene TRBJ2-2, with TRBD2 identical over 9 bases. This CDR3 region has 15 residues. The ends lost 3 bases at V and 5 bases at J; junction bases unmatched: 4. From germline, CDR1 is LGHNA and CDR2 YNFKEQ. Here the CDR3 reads CASSHSSGRTGELFF. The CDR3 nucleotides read TGTGCCAGCAGCCACTCCAGCGGGAGGACCGGGGAGCTGTTTTTT.

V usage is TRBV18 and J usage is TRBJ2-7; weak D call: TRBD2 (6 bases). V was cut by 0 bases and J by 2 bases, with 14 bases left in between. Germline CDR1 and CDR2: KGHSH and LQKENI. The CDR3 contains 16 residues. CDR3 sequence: CASSPPFGGETYEQYF. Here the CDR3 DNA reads TGTGCCAGCTCACCACCGTTCGGGGGAGAAACCTACGAGCAGTACTTC.